The T cell receptor (beta chain) described here comes from a study of cytomegalovirus exposure and HLA in healthy donors. J lost 3 bases, V lost 4 bases, and 3 bases had no gene match. Germline V gives CDR1 SGHRS, CDR2 YFSETQ. This CDR3 is built from 14 residues. With 60 Vbeta and 13 Jbeta primers, the PCR was carried out. Assay used: immunoSEQ multiplex PCR; TCRdb lists only in-frame clones, some missing. The sample includes about 150,000 clones, about 64% of them seen just once. Material for sequencing was PBMCs. The receptor was isolated from a woman aged 25 to 39 in good health and CMV-seropositive. The V and J genes are TRBV5-1 and TRBJ1-5; 8 bases are shared with TRBD1. CDR3 sequence reads: CASSRTGLNQPQHF. The CDR3 bases are TGCGCCAGCAGCCGGACAGGGCTCAATCAGCCCCAGCATTTT. Supplemented by reference TRBV5-1 and TRBJ1-5, the full variable domain reads KAGVTQTPRYLIKTRGQQVTLSCSPISGHRSVSWYQQTPGQGLQFLFEYFSETQRNKGNFPGRFSGRQFSNSRSEMNVSTLELGDSALYLCASSRTGLNQPQHFGDGTRLSIL.